The 30 T cell receptor beta chains below were found in one sample sequenced in a study of technical replicates of blood from several donors. Generated by immunoSEQ multiplex PCR, the TCRdb table keeps only in-frame clones and is missing some. The data contain tens of thousands of clones, roughly 97% of them singletons. Sequenced sample: T cells isolated from PBMCs. These receptors originate from a human donor in good health.

The chain carries TRBV7-6 and TRBJ2-7; TRBD2 agrees at 7 bases. J lost 2 bases, V lost 1 base, and 5 bases had no gene match. The CDR3 extends over 15 amino acids. The germline V gene has CDR1 SGHVS and CDR2 FNYEAQ. CDR3 loop: CASSLGPSGAYEQYF. CDR3 DNA sequence: TGTGCCAGCAGCTTAGGACCTAGCGGAGCCTACGAGCAGTACTTC.

This chain joins TRBV7-2 and TRBJ2-7; D unclear. Looked up from germline, CDR1 is SGHTA and CDR2 is FQGNSA. This CDR3 has 14 residues. The V end lost 1 base, the J end lost 0 bases, and 7 bases lay between the germline ends. CDR3 region: CASSLDASSYEQYF. The CDR3 DNA reads as TGTGCCAGCAGCTTAGACGCGAGCTCCTACGAGCAGTACTTC.

The J gene is TRBJ1-1, the V gene TRBV13; no reliable D call. From germline, CDR1 is PRHDT and CDR2 FYEKMQ (reference sequence). Trimming took off 5 bases at V and 1 base at J, with 2 bases between the two ends. CDR3 length: 11 residues. CDR3 DNA sequence: TGTGCCAGCAGCCGGAACACTGAAGCTTTCTTT. This gives the protein CASSRNTEAFF.

The genes are TRBV9 and TRBJ2-7; D is unclear. CDR1 and CDR2 (germline): SGDLS, YYNGEE. V dropped 3 bases and J dropped 2 bases, with 15 bases sitting between them. The CDR3 loop spans 15 amino acids. CDR3 region: CASSADTLFPYEQYF. The CDR3 DNA sequence: TGTGCCAGCAGCGCCGACACTCTCTTTCCCTACGAGCAGTACTTC.

The chain carries TRBV20-1 and TRBJ2-7; D not certain. V lost 2 bases and J lost 3, with 5 bases in between. This CDR3 is built from 11 residues. CDR1 and CDR2 from the germline V gene are DFQATT and SNEGSKA (reference sequence). The CDR3 DNA reads TGCAGTGCTAGAAGGAGCTACGAGCAGTACTTC. It is translated as CSARRSYEQYF.

The genes are TRBV29-1 and TRBJ1-1; D may be TRBD1 (6 bases). CDR3 size: 13 residues. CDR1 and CDR2 (germline): SQVTM, ANQGSEA. With 4 bases removed from V and 1 base from J, the gap between germline ends came to 10 bases. The CDR3, as DNA: TGCAGCGTTGCGGCAGGGGCGAACACTGAAGCTTTCTTT. Translated: CSVAAGANTEAFF.

The CDR3 loop is CATSRGYYEQYF. The CDR3 DNA reads TGTGCCACCAGCCGGGGTTACTACGAGCAGTACTTC. V and J are TRBV15 and TRBJ2-7, with a tentative D call TRBD2 (5 bases). Germline-derived CDR1 and CDR2 are LNHNV and YYDKDF (reference sequence). The CDR3 sequence is 12 residues long. The V end was cut by 5 bases, the J end by 3 bases, with 8 bases between.

The chain joins TRBV28 to TRBJ1-1; D may be TRBD1 (6 bases). Per the germline V gene, CDR1 is MDHEN and CDR2 is SYDVKM. The length of the CDR3 is 14 residues. V lost 4 bases and J 0 bases, leaving 9 bases between the germline ends. CDR3 DNA: TGTGCCAGCAGTTGGACAGCTTTGAACACTGAAGCTTTCTTT. Amino acid sequence: CASSWTALNTEAFF.

V and J are TRBV5-1 and TRBJ2-1, with 8 bases matching TRBD2. Losses at the gene ends were 4 bases for V and 8 bases for J; bases not matched to a gene: 11. The CDR3 extends over 15 amino acids. Germline-derived CDR1 and CDR2 are SGHRS and YFSETQ. This CDR3 is CASSASGQTSDEQFF. CDR3 nucleotide sequence: TGCGCCAGCAGCGCCTCGGGGCAGACTAGCGATGAGCAGTTCTTC.

The gene calls are TRBV11-2 and TRBJ2-5; a possible D gene is TRBD2 (7 bases). The V gene lost 5 bases and the J gene lost 5 bases, with 24 bases spanning the gap. Germline lookup yields CDR1 SGHAT and CDR2 FQNNGV. This CDR3 spans 17 amino acids. The CDR3 sequence: CASSLWGLGGSPETQYF. CDR3 bases: TGTGCCAGCAGCCTATGGGGGCTTGGCGGGAGTCCCGAGACCCAGTACTTC.

The chain carries TRBV29-1 and TRBJ1-3; 8 nucleotides align to TRBD1. The germline V gene encodes CDR1 SQVTM and CDR2 ANQGSEA. With V trimmed by 7 bases and J by 2 bases, 7 bases remained unmatched. The CDR3 is 14 residues long. The CDR3 DNA is TGCAGCGGCTTCAGGGGGCTTGCTGGAAACACCATATATTTT. It is translated as CSGFRGLAGNTIYF.

The gene calls are TRBV5-8 and TRBJ1-3; 8 nucleotides align to TRBD1. The CDR3 length is 15 residues. The trim removed 4 bases at V and 2 bases at J, leaving 5 bases unmatched. The germline CDR1 and CDR2 sequences are SGHTS and YDEGEE. CDR3: CASSLQTGAGNTIYF. The CDR3, as DNA: TGTGCCAGCAGCCTCCAGACAGGGGCTGGAAACACCATATATTTT. The full variable domain, its missing parts supplied by reference TRBV5-8 and TRBJ1-3, is EAGVTQSPTHLIKTRGQQATLRCSPISGHTSVYWYQQALGLGLQFLLWYDEGEERNRGNFPPRFSGRQFPNYSSELNVNALELEDSALYLCASSLQTGAGNTIYFGEGSWLTVV.

The chain combines TRBV27 with TRBJ2-7; TRBD1 aligns across 11 bases. Germline lookup yields CDR1 MNHEY and CDR2 SMNVEV (reference sequence). The V and J ends lost 6 bases and 4 bases, in that order; junction bases with no gene match: 5. The CDR3 extends over 14 amino acids. CDR3 bases: TGTGCCAGCAGCACCGGGACAGGGGGTTACGAGCAGTACTTC. Amino acid sequence: CASSTGTGGYEQYF.

The rearrangement joins TRBV4-2 to TRBJ2-7; the match to TRBD2 covers 9 bases. Germline assignment: CDR1 LGHNA and CDR2 YNFKEQ. V was clipped by 2 bases and J by 6 bases; unmatched bases: 8. CDR3 length: 15 amino acids. CDR3 in amino acids: CASSQNPGLAVEQYF. The CDR3 nucleotides read TGTGCCAGCAGCCAAAACCCGGGACTAGCCGTCGAGCAGTACTTC.

V gene TRBV6-4 combines with J gene TRBJ2-7, with TRBD1 identical over 9 bases. The CDR3 extends over 13 amino acids. V dropped 4 bases and J dropped 6; count of bases not matched to a gene: 4. Germline V gene sequence: CDR1 MRHNA, CDR2 SNTAGT. CDR3 DNA: TGTGCCAGCAGTGTGGACAGGGGAGGCGAGCAGTACTTC. It translates to CASSVDRGGEQYF.

This chain connects TRBV19 to TRBJ2-1; weak D call: TRBD1 (5 bases). V was clipped by 8 bases and J by 5 bases, with 25 bases between them. CDR3 length equals 17 residues. Germline CDR1 reads LNHDA; CDR2 reads SQIVND (reference sequence). The CDR3: CASSQAPWGYGDNEQFF. Written as DNA, the CDR3 is TGTGCCAGTTCACAGGCGCCGTGGGGCTACGGTGACAATGAGCAGTTCTTC.

The chain joins TRBV6-1 to TRBJ2-1; 8 bases are shared with TRBD2. The V gene's germline CDR1 is MNHNS and CDR2 SASEGT. J lost 6 bases, V lost 4 bases, and 14 bases had no gene match. The CDR3 is made up of 17 amino acids. The CDR3 protein is CASSARGLGFIGNEQFF. The CDR3 nucleotides are TGTGCCAGCAGTGCCCGGGGACTAGGTTTCATAGGCAATGAGCAGTTCTTC.

This chain connects TRBV10-1 to TRBJ2-1, with D tentatively TRBD1 (5 bases). The CDR3 has 16 amino acids. Germline lookup yields CDR1 WNHNN and CDR2 SYGVQD (reference sequence). The V end lost 6 bases, the J end lost 0 bases, and 15 bases lay between the germline ends. In nucleotides, the CDR3 is TGCGCCAGCAGAAAGGAGACAGAGAGCTCCTACAATGAGCAGTTCTTC. Its protein is CASRKETESSYNEQFF.

This chain uses TRBV9 with TRBJ2-7; 10 bases are shared with TRBD1. This CDR3 region has 16 residues. Germline-derived CDR1 and CDR2 are SGDLS and YYNGEE. V gave up 0 bases and J gave up 5 bases; unmatched junction bases: 8. The CDR3 DNA sequence: TGTGCCAGCAGCGTAGGCGTAGGGGACAGGGGCCACGAGCAGTACTTC. Translating it yields CASSVGVGDRGHEQYF. The variable domain in full, with the rest retrieved from reference TRBV9 and TRBJ2-7, is DSGVTQTPKHLITATGQRVTLRCSPRSGDLSVYWYQQSLDQGLQFLIQYYNGEERAKGNILERFSAQQFPDLHSELNLSSLELGDSALYFCASSVGVGDRGHEQYFGPGTRLTVT.

The chain employs TRBV29-1 and TRBJ2-7; D remains ambiguous. Germline CDR1 is SQVTM and CDR2 is ANQGSEA. Between the trimmed V and J ends, which lost 4 bases and 2 bases, there was a span of 6 bases. This CDR3 has 11 amino acids. The CDR3 DNA reads TGCAGCGTTGTAAACACCTACGAGCAGTACTTC. It codes for CSVVNTYEQYF.

The rearrangement joins TRBV7-9 to TRBJ1-1; the match to TRBD1 covers 7 bases. V lost 4 bases to trimming and J lost 1 base; unmatched junction nucleotides: 12. CDR1 and CDR2 (germline): SEHNR, FQNEAQ (reference sequence). This CDR3 is 17 amino acids long. The CDR3 region is CASSYSTGTWENTEAFF. The CDR3 nucleotides are TGTGCCAGCAGCTACTCGACAGGGACATGGGAGAACACTGAAGCTTTCTTT.

The table lists this clone with a count of one. This chain links TRBV29-1 with TRBJ2-7; 8 bases agree with TRBD2. Germline assignment: CDR1 SQVTM and CDR2 ANQGSEA. The CDR3 has 13 residues. V was pared by 3 bases and J by 6 bases, with 7 bases of the junction left unmatched. The CDR3 here is CSVDGLANGEQYF. In DNA, the CDR3 is TGCAGCGTTGATGGACTAGCAAACGGCGAGCAGTACTTC.

This clone appeared once. This chain links TRBV5-6 with TRBJ1-1; weak D call: TRBD1 (5 bases). The length of the CDR3 is 15 residues. CDR1 is SGHDT and CDR2 is YYEEEE in the germline V gene. V lost 4 bases and J 4 bases, leaving 17 bases between the germline ends. Here the CDR3 DNA reads TGTGCCAGCAGCCTGGTGGGGGGTTTAGGCACTGAAGCTTTCTTT. Translated: CASSLVGGLGTEAFF.

J is TRBJ2-7 and V is TRBV28; D may be TRBD1 (5 bases). Germline V gene sequence: CDR1 MDHEN, CDR2 SYDVKM. The V end was cut by 3 bases, the J end by 1 base, with 13 bases between. The CDR3 loop spans 15 amino acids. CDR3 DNA sequence: TGTGCCAGCAGTTTTTGGCAGGGCGCTTCCTACGAGCAGTACTTC. Translation: CASSFWQGASYEQYF.

This chain joins TRBV4-1 and TRBJ1-1; possible D gene TRBD1, 6 bases. Looked up from germline, CDR1 is MGHRA and CDR2 is YSYEKL. This CDR3 spans 18 amino acids. V lost 0 bases to trimming and J lost 1 base, with 18 bases between them. The CDR3 DNA sequence: TGCGCCAGCAGCCAAGATAGGGTTGGGAGCAGGGGGAACACTGAAGCTTTCTTT. As protein: CASSQDRVGSRGNTEAFF.

The chain is built from TRBV9 and TRBJ2-2, with 14 nucleotides matching TRBD2. Germline V lookup: CDR1 SGDLS, CDR2 YYNGEE. This CDR3 is 21 amino acids long. V was pared by 2 bases and J by 3 bases, with 15 bases of the junction left unmatched. CDR3 sequence (DNA): TGTGCCAGCAGCGTCGACGGAATCGGACTAGCGGGGGGTCCATACACCGGGGAGCTGTTTTTT. Translated: CASSVDGIGLAGGPYTGELFF.

V is TRBV19 and J is TRBJ2-1; TRBD2 matches at 10 bases. The CDR3 consists of 13 residues. From germline, CDR1 is LNHDA and CDR2 SQIVND (reference sequence). J gave up 6 bases and V 5 bases, and 1 base lay outside the gene matches. The CDR3 DNA is TGTGCCAGTAGTCTAGCGGGAGCCAATGAGCAGTTCTTC. It is translated as CASSLAGANEQFF.

This sequence joins TRBV28 and TRBJ2-7; D possibly corresponds to TRBD1 (6 bases). Germline CDR1 and CDR2: MDHEN and SYDVKM. Trimming pared 2 bases from V and 4 bases from J, leaving 12 bases between. The CDR3 extends over 14 amino acids. CDR3 coding DNA: TGTGCCAGCAGTTTACTACAGGGCAGGTACGAGCAGTACTTC. Amino acid sequence: CASSLLQGRYEQYF.

V is TRBV5-4 and J is TRBJ1-1, with D maybe TRBD1 (5 bases). The CDR3 totals 15 residues. V lost 5 bases to trimming and J lost 0 bases, with 14 bases between them. Germline V gives CDR1 SGHNT, CDR2 YYREEE (reference sequence). The CDR3 protein is CASRVGGDMNTEAFF. The CDR3 DNA reads TGTGCCAGCAGGGTCGGGGGGGATATGAACACTGAAGCTTTCTTT. Using reference TRBV5-4 and TRBJ1-1 for the parts outside the CDR3, the full variable domain is ETGVTQSPTHLIKTRGQQVTLRCSSQSGHNTVSWYQQALGQGPQFIFQYYREEENGRGNFPPRFSGLQFPNYSSELNVNALELDDSALYLCASRVGGDMNTEAFFGQGTRLTVV.

This clone showed up just a few times. V gene TRBV25-1 combines with J gene TRBJ2-1, with TRBD1 matching over 7 bases. The CDR3 totals 13 residues. V trimming: 7 bases; J trimming: 7 bases; junction bases outside the gene matches: 7. Germline V CDR1 and CDR2: MGHDK, SYGVNS. DNA of the CDR3: TGTGCCAGCATGGAGACAGGGCGGAATGAGCAGTTCTTC. The encoded protein is CASMETGRNEQFF.